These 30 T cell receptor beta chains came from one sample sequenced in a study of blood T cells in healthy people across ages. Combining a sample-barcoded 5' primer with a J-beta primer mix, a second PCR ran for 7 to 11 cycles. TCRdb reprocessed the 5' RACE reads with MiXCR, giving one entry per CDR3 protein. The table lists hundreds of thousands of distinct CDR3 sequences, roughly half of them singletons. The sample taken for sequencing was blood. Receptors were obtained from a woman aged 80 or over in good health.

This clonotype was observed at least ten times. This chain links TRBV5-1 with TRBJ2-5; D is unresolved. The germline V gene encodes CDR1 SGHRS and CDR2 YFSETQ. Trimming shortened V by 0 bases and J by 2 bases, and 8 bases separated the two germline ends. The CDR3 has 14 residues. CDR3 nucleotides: TGCGCCAGCAGCTTGGGGGCAGGACAAGAGACCCAGTACTTC. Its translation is CASSLGAGQETQYF. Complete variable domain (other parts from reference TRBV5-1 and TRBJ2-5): KAGVTQTPRYLIKTRGQQVTLSCSPISGHRSVSWYQQTPGQGLQFLFEYFSETQRNKGNFPGRFSGRQFSNSRSEMNVSTLELGDSALYLCASSLGAGQETQYFGPGTRLLVL.

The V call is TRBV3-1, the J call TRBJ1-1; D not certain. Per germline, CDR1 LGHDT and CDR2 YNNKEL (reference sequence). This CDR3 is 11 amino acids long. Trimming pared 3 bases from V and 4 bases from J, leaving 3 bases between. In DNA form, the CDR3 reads TGTGCCAGCAGCCAGGCCACTGAAGCTTTCTTT. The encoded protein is CASSQATEAFF. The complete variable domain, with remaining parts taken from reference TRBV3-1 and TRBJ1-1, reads DTAVSQTPKYLVTQMGNDKSIKCEQNLGHDTMYWYKQDSKKFLKIMFSYNNKELIINETVPNRFSPKSPDKAHLNLHINSLELGDSAVYFCASSQATEAFFGQGTRLTVV.

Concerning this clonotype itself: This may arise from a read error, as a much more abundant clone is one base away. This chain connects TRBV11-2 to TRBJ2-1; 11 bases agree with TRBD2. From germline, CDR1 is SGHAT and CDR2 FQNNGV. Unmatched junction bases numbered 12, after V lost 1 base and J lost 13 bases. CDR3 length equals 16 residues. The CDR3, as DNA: TGTGCCAGCAGCTTAGCCCTAGCGGGAGGTCGAGAGACCCAGTTCTTC. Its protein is CASSLALAGGRETQFF.

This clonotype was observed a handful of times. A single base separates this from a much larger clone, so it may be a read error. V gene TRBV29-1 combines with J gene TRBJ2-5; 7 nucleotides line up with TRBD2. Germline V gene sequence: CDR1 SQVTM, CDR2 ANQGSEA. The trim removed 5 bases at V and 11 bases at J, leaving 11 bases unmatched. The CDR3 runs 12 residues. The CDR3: CSVIRGVNEQYF. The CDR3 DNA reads TGCAGCGTTATACGGGGGGTCAATGAGCAGTACTTC.

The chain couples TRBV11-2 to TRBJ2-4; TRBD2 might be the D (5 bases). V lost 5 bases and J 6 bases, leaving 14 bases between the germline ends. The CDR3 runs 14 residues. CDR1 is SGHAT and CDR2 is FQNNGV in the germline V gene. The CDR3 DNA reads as TGTGCCAGCAGCCGACAAGGGAGTCCAAACATTCAGTACTTC. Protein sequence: CASSRQGSPNIQYF.

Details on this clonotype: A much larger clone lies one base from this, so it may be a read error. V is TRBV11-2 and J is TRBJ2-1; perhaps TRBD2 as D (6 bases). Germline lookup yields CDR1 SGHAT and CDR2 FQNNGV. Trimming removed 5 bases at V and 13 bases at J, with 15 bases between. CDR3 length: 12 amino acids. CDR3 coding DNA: TGTGCCAGCAGCCCCTTGACTAGGACCCAGTTCTTC. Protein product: CASSPLTRTQFF.

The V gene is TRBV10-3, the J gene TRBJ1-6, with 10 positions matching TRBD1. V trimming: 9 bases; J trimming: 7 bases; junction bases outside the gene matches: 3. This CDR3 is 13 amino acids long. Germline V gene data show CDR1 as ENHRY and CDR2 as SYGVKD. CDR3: CAMGTGENSPLHF. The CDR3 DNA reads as TGTGCCATGGGGACAGGGGAGAATTCACCCCTCCACTTT.

The CDR3 coding sequence is TGTGCCAGAAGCGAAGGGGACGACGGGACCCGCAATGAGCAGTTCTTC. It is translated as CARSEGDDGTRNEQFF. The gene calls are TRBV5-3 and TRBJ2-1; D is possibly TRBD1 or TRBD2 (5 bases each). TRBV5-3 is given ORF status, its function remaining uncertain. This CDR3 has 16 amino acids. With 4 bases removed from V and 6 bases from J, the gap between germline ends came to 20 bases.

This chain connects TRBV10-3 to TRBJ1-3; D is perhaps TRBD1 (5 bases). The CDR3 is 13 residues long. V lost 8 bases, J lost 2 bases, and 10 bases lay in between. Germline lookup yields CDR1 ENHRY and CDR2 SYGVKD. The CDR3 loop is CAIAQDTGNTIYF. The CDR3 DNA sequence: TGTGCCATCGCTCAGGACACTGGAAACACCATATATTTT.

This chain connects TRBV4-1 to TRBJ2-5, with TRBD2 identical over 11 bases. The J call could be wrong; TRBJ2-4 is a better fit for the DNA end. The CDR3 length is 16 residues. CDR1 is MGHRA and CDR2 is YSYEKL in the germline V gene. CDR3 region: CASSTGATSGMNIQYF. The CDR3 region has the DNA TGCGCCAGCAGCACAGGGGCGACTAGCGGGATGAACATTCAGTACTTC.

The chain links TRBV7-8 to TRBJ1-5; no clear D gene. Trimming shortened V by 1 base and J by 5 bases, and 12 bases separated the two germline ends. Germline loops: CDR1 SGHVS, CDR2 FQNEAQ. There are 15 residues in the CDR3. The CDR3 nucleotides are TGTGCCAGCAGCTTAGTTCCCGGCAGAGATCAGCCCCAGCATTTT. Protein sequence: CASSLVPGRDQPQHF.

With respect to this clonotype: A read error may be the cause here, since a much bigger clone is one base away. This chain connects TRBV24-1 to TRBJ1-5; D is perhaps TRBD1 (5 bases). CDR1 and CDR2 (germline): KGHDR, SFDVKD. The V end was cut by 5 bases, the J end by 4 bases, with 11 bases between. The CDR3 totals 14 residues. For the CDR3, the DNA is TGTGCCACCAGTGGCGGGACTCTAAATCAGCCCCAGCATTTT. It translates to CATSGGTLNQPQHF.

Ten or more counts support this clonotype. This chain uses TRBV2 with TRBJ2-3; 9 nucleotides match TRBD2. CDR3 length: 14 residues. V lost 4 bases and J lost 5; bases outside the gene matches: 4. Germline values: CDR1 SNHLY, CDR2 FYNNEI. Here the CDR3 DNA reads TGTGCCAGCAGTGCCGGCGGGGGGGAAGATACGCAGTATTTT. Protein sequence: CASSAGGGEDTQYF.

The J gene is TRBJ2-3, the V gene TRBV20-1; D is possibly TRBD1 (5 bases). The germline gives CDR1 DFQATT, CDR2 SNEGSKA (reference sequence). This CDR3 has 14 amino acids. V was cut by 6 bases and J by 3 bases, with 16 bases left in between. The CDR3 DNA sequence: TGCAGTGCCCGTTGGCCTGGGGCTACAGATACGCAGTATTTT. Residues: CSARWPGATDTQYF.

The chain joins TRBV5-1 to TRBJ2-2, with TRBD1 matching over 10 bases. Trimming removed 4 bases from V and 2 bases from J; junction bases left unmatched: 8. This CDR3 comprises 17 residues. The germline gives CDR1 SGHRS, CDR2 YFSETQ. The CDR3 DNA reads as TGCGCCAGCAGCACACGTTCGACAGGGGGCAACACCGGGGAGCTGTTTTTT. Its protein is CASSTRSTGGNTGELFF.

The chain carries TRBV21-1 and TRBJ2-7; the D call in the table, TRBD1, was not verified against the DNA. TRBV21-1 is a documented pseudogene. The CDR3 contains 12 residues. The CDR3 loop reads CASSPPRGEQYF. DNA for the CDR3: TGTGCCAGCAGCCCCCCACGAGGGGAGCAGTACTTC.

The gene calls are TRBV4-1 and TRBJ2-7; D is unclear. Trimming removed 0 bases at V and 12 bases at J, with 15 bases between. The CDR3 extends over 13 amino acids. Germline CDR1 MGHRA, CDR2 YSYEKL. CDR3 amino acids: CASSQEDGLGLYF. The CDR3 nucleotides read TGCGCCAGCAGCCAAGAAGACGGGTTAGGTTTGTACTTC.

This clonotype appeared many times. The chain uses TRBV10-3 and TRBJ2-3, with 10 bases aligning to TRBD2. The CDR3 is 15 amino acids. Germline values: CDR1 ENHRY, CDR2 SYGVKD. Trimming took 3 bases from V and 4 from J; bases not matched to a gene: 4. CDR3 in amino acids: CAISDSGRFSDTQYF. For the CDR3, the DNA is TGTGCCATCAGTGATAGCGGGAGGTTTTCAGATACGCAGTATTTT.

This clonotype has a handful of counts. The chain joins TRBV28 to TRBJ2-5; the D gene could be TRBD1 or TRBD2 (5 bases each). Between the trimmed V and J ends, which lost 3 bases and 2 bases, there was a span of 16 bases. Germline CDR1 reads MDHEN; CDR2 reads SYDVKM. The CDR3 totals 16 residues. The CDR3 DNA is TGTGCCAGCAGTTTTGAGGGGATGGGCATTCAAGAGACCCAGTACTTC. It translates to CASSFEGMGIQETQYF.

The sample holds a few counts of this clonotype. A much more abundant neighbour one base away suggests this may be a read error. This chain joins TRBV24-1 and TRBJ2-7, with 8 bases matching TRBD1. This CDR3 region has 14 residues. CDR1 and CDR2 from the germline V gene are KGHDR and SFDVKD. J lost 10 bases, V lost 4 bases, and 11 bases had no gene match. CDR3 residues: CATSDPTGVEAQYF. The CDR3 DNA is TGTGCCACCAGTGACCCGACAGGGGTTGAGGCCCAGTACTTC.

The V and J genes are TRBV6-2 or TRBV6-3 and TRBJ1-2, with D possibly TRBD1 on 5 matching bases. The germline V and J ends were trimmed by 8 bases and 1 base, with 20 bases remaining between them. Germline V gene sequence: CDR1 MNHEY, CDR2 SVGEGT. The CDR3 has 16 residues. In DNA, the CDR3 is TGTGCCAGCGGCCGCCGGACACCCCTGCGTAACTATGGCTACACCTTC. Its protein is CASGRRTPLRNYGYTF.

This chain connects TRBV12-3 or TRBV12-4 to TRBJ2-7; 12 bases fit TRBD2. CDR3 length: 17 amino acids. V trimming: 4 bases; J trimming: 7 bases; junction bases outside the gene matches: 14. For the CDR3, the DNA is TGTGCCAGCAGTTCCGCGAGGACTAGCGGGAACCTAGAGGAGCAGTACTTC. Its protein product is CASSSARTSGNLEEQYF.

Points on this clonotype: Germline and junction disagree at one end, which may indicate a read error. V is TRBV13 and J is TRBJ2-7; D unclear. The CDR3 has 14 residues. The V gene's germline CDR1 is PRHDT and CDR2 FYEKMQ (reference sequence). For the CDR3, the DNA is TGTGCCAGCAGCCGAAAAATGAGCTCCTACGAGCAGTACTTT. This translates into CASSRKMSSYEQYF.

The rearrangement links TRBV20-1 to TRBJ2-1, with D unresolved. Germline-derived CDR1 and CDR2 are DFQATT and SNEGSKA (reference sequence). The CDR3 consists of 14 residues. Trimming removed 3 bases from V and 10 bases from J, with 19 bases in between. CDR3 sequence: CSASGRERPWEQFF. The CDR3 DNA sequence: TGCAGTGCTAGTGGCCGAGAACGCCCCTGGGAGCAGTTCTTC.

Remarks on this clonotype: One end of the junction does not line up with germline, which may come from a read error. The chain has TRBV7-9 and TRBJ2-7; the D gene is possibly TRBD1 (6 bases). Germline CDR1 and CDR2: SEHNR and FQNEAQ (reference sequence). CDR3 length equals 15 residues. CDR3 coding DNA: TGTGCCGGCAGCGCCACAGGGTTAAACTCCTACGAGCAGTACTTC. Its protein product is CAGSATGLNSYEQYF.

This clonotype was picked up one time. The CDR3 spells CSARGQVYGQYF. For the CDR3, the DNA is TGCAGTGCTAGAGGCCAGGTATATGGGCAGTACTTC. The chain carries TRBV20-1 and TRBJ2-7, with D hard to call. The CDR3 is made up of 12 amino acids. Per germline, CDR1 DFQATT and CDR2 SNEGSKA (reference sequence). Trimming shortened V by 1 base and J by 9 bases, and 13 bases separated the two germline ends.

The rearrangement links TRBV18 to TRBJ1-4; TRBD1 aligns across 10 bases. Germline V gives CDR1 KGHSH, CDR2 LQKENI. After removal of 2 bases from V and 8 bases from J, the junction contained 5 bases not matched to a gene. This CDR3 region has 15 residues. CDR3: CASSPRGQGQEKLFF. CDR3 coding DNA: TGTGCCAGCTCACCAAGGGGACAGGGGCAAGAAAAACTGTTTTTT.

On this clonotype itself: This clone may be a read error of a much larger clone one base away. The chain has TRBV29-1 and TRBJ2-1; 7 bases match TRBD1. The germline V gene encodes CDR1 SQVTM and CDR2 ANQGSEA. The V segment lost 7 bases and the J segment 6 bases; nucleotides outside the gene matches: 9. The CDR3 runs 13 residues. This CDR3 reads CSAGQVVSNEQFF. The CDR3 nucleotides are TGCAGCGCCGGACAGGTCGTAAGCAATGAGCAGTTCTTC.

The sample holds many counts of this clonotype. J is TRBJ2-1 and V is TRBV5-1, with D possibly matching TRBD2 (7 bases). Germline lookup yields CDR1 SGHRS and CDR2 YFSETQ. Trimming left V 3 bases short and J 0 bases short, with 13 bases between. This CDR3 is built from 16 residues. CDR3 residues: CASSWGASGSYNEQFF. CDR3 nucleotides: TGCGCCAGCAGCTGGGGGGCTAGCGGCTCCTACAATGAGCAGTTCTTC.

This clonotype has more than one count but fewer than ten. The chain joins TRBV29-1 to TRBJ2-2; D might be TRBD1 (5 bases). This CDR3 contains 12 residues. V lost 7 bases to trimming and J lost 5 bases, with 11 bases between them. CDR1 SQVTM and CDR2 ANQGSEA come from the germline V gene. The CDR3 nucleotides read TGCAGCGCTTTACAGGTGACCGGGGAGCTGTTTTTT. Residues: CSALQVTGELFF.